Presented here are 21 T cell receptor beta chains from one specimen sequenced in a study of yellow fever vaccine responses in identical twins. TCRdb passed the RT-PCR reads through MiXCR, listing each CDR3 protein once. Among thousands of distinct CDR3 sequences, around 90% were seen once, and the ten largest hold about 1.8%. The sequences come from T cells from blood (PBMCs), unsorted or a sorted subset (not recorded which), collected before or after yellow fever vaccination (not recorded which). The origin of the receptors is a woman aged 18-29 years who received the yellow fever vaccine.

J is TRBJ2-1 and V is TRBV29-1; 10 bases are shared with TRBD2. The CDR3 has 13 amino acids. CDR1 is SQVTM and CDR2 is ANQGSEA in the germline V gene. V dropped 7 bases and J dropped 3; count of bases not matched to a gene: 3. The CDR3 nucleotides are TGCAGCGGAGGGACTAGCGTCTACAATGAGCAGTTCTTC. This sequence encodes CSGGTSVYNEQFF.

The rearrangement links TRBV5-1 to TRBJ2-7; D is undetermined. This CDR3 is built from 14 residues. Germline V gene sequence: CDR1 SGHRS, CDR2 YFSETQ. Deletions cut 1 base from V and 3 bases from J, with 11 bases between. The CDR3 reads CASSLYGLNYEQYF. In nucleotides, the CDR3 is TGCGCCAGCAGCTTGTACGGTTTAAACTACGAGCAGTACTTC.

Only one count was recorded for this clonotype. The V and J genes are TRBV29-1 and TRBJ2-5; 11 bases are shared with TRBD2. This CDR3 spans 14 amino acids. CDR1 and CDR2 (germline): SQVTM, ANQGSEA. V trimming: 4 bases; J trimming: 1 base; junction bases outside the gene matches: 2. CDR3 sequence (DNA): TGCAGCGTTGCTCTAGCGGGGGGCCAAGAGACCCAGTACTTC. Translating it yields CSVALAGGQETQYF.

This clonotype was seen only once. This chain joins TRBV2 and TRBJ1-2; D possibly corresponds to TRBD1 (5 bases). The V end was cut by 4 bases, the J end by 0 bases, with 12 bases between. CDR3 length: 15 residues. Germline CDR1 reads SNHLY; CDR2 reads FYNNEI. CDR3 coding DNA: TGTGCCAGCAGTGCCCGGGGCGCGTCTAACTATGGCTACACCTTC. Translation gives CASSARGASNYGYTF.

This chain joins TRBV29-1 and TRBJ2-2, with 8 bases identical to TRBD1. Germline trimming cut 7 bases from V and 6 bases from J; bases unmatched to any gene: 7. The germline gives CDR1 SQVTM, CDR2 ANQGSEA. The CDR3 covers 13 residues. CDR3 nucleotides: TGCAGCGCCTCGACAGGGGAGGCCGGGGAGCTGTTTTTT. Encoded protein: CSASTGEAGELFF.

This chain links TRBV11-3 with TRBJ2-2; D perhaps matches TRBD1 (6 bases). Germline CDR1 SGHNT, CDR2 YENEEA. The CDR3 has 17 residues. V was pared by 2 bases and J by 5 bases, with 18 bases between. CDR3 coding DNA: TGTGCCAGCAGCTTATGGGGGACACACCTCGAGACCGGGGAGCTGTTTTTT. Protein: CASSLWGTHLETGELFF.

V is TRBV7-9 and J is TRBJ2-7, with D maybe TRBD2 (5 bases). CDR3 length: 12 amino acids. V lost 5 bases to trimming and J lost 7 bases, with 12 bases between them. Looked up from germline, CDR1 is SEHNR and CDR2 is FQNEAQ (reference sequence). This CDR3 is CASSIMTGEQYF. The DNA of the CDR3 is TGTGCCAGCAGCATCATGACGGGGGAGCAGTACTTC.

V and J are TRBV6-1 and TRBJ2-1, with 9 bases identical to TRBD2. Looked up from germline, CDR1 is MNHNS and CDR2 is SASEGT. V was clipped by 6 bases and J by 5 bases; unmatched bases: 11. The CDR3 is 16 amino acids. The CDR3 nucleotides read TGTGCCAGCAGCTCTGCCCGCGGGGGGGCCCACAATGAGCAGTTCTTC. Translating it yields CASSSARGGAHNEQFF.

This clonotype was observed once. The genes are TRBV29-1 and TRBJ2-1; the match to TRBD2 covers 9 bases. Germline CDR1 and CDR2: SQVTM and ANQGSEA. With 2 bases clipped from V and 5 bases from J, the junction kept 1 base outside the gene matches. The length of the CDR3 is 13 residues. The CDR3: CSVEPSGNNEQFF. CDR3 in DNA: TGCAGCGTTGAACCTAGCGGGAACAATGAGCAGTTCTTC.

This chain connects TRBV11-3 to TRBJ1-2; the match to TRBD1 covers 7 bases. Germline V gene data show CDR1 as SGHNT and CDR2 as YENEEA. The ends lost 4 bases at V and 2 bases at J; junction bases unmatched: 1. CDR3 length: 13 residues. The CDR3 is CASSSDRNYGYTF. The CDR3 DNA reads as TGTGCCAGCAGCTCGGACAGGAACTATGGCTACACCTTC.

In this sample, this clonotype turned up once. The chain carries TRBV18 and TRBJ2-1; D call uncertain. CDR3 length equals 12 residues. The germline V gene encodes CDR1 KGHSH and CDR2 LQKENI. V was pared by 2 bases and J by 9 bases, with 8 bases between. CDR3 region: CASSPLGGEQFF. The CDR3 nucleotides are TGTGCCAGCTCACCATTGGGTGGTGAGCAGTTCTTC.

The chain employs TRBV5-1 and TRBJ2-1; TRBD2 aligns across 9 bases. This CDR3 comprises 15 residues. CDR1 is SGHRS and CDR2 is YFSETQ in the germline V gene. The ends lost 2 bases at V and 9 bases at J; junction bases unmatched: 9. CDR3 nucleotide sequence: TGCGCCAGCAGCTTTAGTACTAGCGGGCGCAGTGAGCAGTTCTTC. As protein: CASSFSTSGRSEQFF. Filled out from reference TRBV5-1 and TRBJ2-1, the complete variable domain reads KAGVTQTPRYLIKTRGQQVTLSCSPISGHRSVSWYQQTPGQGLQFLFEYFSETQRNKGNFPGRFSGRQFSNSRSEMNVSTLELGDSALYLCASSFSTSGRSEQFFGPGTRLTVL.

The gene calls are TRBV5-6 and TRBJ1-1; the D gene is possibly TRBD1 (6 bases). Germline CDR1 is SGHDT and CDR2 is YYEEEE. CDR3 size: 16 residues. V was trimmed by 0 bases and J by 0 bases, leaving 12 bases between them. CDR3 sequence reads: CASSLEQGRLNTEAFF. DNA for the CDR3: TGTGCCAGCAGCTTGGAACAGGGTAGGTTGAACACTGAAGCTTTCTTT.

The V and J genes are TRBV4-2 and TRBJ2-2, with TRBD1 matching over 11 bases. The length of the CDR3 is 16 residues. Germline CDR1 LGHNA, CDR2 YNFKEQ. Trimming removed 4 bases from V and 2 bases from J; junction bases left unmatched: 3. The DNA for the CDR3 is TGTGCCAGCAGCCCGCGGACAGGGGGCAACACCGGGGAGCTGTTTTTT. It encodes CASSPRTGGNTGELFF.

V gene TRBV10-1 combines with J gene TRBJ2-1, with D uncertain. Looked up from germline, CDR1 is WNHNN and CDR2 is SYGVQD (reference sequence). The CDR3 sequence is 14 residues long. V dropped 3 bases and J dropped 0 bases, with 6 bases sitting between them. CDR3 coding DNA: TGCGCCAGCAGTGACAGGAGCTCCTACAATGAGCAGTTCTTC. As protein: CASSDRSSYNEQFF.

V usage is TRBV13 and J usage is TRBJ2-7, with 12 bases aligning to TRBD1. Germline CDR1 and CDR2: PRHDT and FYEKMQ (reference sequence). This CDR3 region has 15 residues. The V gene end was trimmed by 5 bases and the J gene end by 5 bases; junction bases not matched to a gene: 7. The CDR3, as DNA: TGTGCCAGCAGCCCCCCGGGACAGGGGGCCCACGAGCAGTACTTC. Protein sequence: CASSPPGQGAHEQYF.

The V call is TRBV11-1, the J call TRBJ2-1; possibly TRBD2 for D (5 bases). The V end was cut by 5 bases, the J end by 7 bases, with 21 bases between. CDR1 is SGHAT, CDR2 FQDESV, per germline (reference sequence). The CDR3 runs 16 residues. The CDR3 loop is CASSSNRGWSNNEQFF. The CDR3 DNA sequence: TGTGCCAGCAGCAGCAACCGGGGATGGAGTAATAATGAGCAGTTCTTC.

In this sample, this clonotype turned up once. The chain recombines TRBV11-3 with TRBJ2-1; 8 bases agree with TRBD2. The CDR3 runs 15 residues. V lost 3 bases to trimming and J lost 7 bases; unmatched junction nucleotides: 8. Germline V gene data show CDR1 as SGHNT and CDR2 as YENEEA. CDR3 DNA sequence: TGTGCCAGCAGCTTCCCGGGAGGGAGGGGGAATGAGCAGTTCTTC. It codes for CASSFPGGRGNEQFF.

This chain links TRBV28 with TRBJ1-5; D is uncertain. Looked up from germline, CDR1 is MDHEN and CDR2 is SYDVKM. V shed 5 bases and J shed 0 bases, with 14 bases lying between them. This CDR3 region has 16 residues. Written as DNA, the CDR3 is TGTGCCAGCAGTCCTCAGAGAAAGTATAGCAATCAGCCCCAGCATTTT. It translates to CASSPQRKYSNQPQHF. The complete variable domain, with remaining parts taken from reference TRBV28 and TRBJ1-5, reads DVKVTQSSRYLVKRTGEKVFLECVQDMDHENMFWYRQDPGLGLRLIYFSYDVKMKEKGDIPEGYSVSREKKERFSLILESASTNQTSMYLCASSPQRKYSNQPQHFGDGTRLSIL.

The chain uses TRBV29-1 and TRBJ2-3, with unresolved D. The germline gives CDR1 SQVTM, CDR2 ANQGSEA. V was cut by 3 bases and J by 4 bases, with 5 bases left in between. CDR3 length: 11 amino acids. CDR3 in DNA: TGCAGCGTTGAGTGGGCAGATACGCAGTATTTT. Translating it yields CSVEWADTQYF.

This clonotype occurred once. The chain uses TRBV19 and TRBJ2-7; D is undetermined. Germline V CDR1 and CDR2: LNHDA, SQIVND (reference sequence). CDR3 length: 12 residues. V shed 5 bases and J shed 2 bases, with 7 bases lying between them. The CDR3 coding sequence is TGTGCCAGTAGTGACCCTACCTACGAGCAGTACTTC. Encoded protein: CASSDPTYEQYF.